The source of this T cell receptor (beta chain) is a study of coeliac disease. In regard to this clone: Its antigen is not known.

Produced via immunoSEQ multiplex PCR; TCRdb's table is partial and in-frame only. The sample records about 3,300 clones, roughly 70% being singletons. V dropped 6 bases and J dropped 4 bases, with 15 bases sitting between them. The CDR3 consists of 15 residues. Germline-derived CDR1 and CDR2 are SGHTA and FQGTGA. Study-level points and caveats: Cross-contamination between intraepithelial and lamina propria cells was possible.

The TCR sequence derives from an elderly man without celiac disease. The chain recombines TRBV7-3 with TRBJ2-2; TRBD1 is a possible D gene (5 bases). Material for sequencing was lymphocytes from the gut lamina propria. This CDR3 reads CASSPTDTLTGELFF. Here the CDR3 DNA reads TGTGCCAGCAGTCCCACGGACACCCTCACCGGGGAGCTGTTTTTT.